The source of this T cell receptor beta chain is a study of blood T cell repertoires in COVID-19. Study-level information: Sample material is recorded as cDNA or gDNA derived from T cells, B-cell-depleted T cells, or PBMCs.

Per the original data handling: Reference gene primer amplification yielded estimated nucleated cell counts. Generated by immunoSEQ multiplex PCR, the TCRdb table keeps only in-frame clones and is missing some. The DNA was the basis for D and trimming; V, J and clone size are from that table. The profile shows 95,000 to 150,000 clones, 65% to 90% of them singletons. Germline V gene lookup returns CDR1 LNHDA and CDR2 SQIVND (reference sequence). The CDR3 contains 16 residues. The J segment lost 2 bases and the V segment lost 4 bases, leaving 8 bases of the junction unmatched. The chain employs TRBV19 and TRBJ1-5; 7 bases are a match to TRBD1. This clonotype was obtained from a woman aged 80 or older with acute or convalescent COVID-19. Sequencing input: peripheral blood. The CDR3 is CASSNSQGGRNQPQHF. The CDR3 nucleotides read TGTGCCAGTAGTAATTCGCAGGGGGGACGCAATCAGCCCCAGCATTTT.